This T cell receptor (beta chain) stems from a study of prognosis after radiotherapy for stage I lung cancer. Across the whole study: Medical inoperability was considered to apply to all enrolled non-small cell lung cancer patients. Several patients had distant metastases at a median of about seven months after radiotherapy, and approximately 14 showed no significant progression.

Findings and caveats of the study: Differential TRBV and TRBJ gene usage was reported between patients with metastases and patients without them. In patients receiving stereotactic body radiation therapy, unique TCR clone counts fell afterward, median roughly 10,000 versus 7,000.

Turning to this clonotype: The antigen is undetermined. One base away lies a much larger clone, so this may be a sequencing read error.

Starting from genomic DNA, TCR beta CDR3 was amplified through two-round multiplex PCR. Gene-specific primers for each TRBV and TRBJ gene drove first-round PCR. TCRdb fed the multiplex PCR reads into MiXCR, producing one record per CDR3 protein. The sample records fewer than 15,000 distinct CDR3 sequences, 43% being singletons. Germline V lookup: CDR1 SEHNR, CDR2 FQNEAQ (reference sequence). V was pared by 4 bases and J by 1 base, with 20 bases between. The CDR3 consists of 17 residues. This clonotype originated in a donor over 45 with non-small cell lung cancer. The rearrangement uses TRBV7-9 and TRBJ2-7, with D maybe TRBD2 (6 bases). The sequenced sample was PBMCs, obtained before or after stereotactic body radiation therapy (not recorded which). The DNA of the CDR3 is TGTGCCAGCAGCTCCGACCGGGGGTGGGACCTTTCCTACGAGCAGTACTTC. It yields the protein CASSSDRGWDLSYEQYF. Based on the CDR3 plus reference TRBV7-9 and TRBJ2-7, the full variable domain is DTGVSQNPRHKITKRGQNVTFRCDPISEHNRLYWYRQTLGQGPEFLTYFQNEAQLEKSRLLSDRFSAERPKGSFSTLEIQRTEQGDSAMYLCASSSDRGWDLSYEQYFGPGTRLTVT.